The entry below gives a single TCR beta chain sequence along with its context. The antigen remains undetermined. The length of the CDR3 is 14 residues. Trimming left V 5 bases short and J 6 bases short, with 14 bases between. Germline-derived CDR1 and CDR2 are SEHNR and FQNEAQ (reference sequence). With 60 Vbeta and 13 Jbeta primers, the PCR was carried out. The protocol was immunoSEQ multiplex PCR, while the TCRdb copy is restricted to in-frame clones and leaves out a portion. The sample shows under 300,000 clones, about nine tenths of them seen only once. This sample was taken from a study of cytomegalovirus exposure and HLA in healthy donors. The study's findings and limits: Trimming of TCR beta V- and J-genes showed a link, identified in a later analysis, to a missense DCLRE1C variant. Later findings reportedly placed an Asian-associated ancestry cluster below the approximately 650-donor mean for N-insertions.

The chain joins TRBV7-9 to TRBJ2-1, with TRBD1 as a possible D gene (6 bases). The sample consisted of PBMCs. The source of this sequence is a man aged 40-49 years in good health and CMV-seropositive. Here the CDR3 DNA reads TGTGCCAGCAGCGGACCGGGACATGCCAATGAGCAGTTCTTC. Protein: CASSGPGHANEQFF.